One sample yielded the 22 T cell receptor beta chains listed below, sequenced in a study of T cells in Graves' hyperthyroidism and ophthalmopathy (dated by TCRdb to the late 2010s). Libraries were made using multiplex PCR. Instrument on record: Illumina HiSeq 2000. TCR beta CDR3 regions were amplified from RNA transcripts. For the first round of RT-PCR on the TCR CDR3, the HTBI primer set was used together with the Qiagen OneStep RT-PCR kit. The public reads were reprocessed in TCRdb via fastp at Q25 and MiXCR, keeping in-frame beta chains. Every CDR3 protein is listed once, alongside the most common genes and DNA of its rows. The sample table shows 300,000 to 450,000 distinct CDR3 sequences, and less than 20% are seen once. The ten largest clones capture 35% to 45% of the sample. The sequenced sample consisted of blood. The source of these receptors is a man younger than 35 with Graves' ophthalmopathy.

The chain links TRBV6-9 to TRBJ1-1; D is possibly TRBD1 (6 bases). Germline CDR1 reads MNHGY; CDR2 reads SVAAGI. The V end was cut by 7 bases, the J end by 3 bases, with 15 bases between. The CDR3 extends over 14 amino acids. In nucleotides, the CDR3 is TGTGCCAGCACCGGGGGGCCACAGTACACTGAAGCTTTCTTT. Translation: CASTGGPQYTEAFF.

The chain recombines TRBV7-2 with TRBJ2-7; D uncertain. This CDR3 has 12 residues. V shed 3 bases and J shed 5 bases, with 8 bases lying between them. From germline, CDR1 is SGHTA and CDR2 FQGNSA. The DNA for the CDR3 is TGTGCCAGCAGCTTTCCTGGGGACGAGCAGTACTTC. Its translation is CASSFPGDEQYF.

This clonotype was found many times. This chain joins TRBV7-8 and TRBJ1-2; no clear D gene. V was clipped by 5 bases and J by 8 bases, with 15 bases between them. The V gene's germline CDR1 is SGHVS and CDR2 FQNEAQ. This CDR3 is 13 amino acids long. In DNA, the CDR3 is TGTGCCAGCAGCCATCCGATGGAGGGCGGCTACACCTTC. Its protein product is CASSHPMEGGYTF.

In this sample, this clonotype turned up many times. CDR3 region: CASSLAPQETQYF. The CDR3 DNA follows: TGTGCCAGCAGCTTAGCCCCCCAAGAGACCCAGTACTTC. The chain uses TRBV11-3 and TRBJ2-5; no reliable D call. The CDR3 length is 13 residues. Germline CDR1 is SGHNT and CDR2 is YENEEA. V lost 1 base and J lost 1, with 4 bases in between.

CDR3 sequence reads: CASSPPGTGLNTEAFF. In DNA, the CDR3 is TGTGCCAGCAGTCCTCCCGGGACAGGGTTAAACACTGAAGCTTTCTTT. The chain is built from TRBV6-1 and TRBJ1-1; 9 nucleotides match TRBD1. The junction had 9 bases not matched to a gene; V was cut back by 5 bases and J by 2 bases. CDR1 is MNHNS, CDR2 SASEGT, per germline. This CDR3 comprises 16 residues.

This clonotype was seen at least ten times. For the CDR3, the DNA is TGTGCCAGCAAGTCGGGGGGCGACTACGAGCAGTACTTC. Translation gives CASKSGGDYEQYF. The V call is TRBV2, the J call TRBJ2-7, with D possibly TRBD2 on 7 matching bases. The ends were cut back, 7 bases at V and 3 bases at J, with 13 bases in the middle. The CDR3 contains 13 residues. Germline CDR1 and CDR2: SNHLY and FYNNEI.

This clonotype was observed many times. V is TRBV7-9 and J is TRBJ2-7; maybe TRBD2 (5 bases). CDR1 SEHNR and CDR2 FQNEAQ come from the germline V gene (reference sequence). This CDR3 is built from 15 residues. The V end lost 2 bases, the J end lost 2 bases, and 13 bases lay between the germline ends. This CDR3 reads CASSLTRTGTYEQYF. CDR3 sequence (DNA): TGTGCCAGCAGCTTAACCCGGACTGGGACCTACGAGCAGTACTTC.

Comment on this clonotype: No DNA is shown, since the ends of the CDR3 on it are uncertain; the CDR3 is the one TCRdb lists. CDR3 amino acids: CATSPLGTESSYNSPLHF. The chain has TRBV15 and TRBJ1-6. The CDR3 spans 18 amino acids, including both terminal residues. CDR1 is LNHNV, CDR2 YYDKDF, per germline (reference sequence).

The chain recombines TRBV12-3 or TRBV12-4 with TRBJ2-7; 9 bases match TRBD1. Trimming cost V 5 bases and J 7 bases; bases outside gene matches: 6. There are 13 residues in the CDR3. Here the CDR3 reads CASSAFDRGEQYF. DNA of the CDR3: TGTGCCAGCAGTGCCTTCGACAGGGGGGAGCAGTACTTC.

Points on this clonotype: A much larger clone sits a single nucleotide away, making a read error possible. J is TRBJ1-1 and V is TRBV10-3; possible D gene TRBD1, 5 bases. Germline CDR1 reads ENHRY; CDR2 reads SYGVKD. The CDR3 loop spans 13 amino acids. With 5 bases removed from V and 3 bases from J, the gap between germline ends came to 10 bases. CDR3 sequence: CAISRQRDTEAFF. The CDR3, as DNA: TGTGCCATCAGTAGACAGAGGGACACTGAAGCTTTCTTT.

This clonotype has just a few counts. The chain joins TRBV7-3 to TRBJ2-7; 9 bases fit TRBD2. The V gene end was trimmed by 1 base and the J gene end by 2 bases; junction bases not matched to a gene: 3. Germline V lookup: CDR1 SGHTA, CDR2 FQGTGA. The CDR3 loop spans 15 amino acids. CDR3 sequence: CASSLSGGGPYEQYF. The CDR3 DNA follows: TGTGCCAGCAGCTTAAGCGGGGGGGGACCCTACGAGCAGTACTTC.

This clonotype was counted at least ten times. The CDR3: CASSLLGGTQYF. The CDR3 region has the DNA TGTGCCAGCAGCTTACTCGGGGGGACCCAGTACTTC. The chain combines TRBV7-9 with TRBJ2-5; D possibly corresponds to TRBD2 (6 bases). This CDR3 is 12 amino acids long. The germline CDR1 and CDR2 sequences are SEHNR and FQNEAQ (reference sequence). V lost 2 bases, J lost 7 bases, and 8 bases lay in between.

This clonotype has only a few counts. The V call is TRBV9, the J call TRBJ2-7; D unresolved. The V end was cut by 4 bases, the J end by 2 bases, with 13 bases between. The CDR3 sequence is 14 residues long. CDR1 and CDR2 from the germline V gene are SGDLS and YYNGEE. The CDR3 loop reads CASSTLAFPYEQYF. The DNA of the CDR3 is TGTGCCAGCAGCACTTTAGCCTTCCCCTACGAGCAGTACTTC.

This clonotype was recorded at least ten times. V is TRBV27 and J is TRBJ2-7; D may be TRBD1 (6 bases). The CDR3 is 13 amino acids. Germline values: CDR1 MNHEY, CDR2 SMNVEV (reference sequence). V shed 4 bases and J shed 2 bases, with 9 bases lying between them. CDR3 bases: TGTGCCAGCAGTTACAGGGTCACCTACGAGCAGTACTTC. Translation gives CASSYRVTYEQYF.

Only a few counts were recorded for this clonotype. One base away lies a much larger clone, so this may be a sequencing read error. In nucleotides, the CDR3 is TGTGCCAGCAGTTGGGGACCGGGACAGGGTGGAAATGAGCAGTTCTTC. Its translation is CASSWGPGQGGNEQFF. The chain employs TRBV12-3 or TRBV12-4 and TRBJ2-1, with TRBD1 matching 9 bases. The CDR3 length is 16 residues. Losses at the gene ends were 4 bases for V and 7 bases for J; bases not matched to a gene: 11.

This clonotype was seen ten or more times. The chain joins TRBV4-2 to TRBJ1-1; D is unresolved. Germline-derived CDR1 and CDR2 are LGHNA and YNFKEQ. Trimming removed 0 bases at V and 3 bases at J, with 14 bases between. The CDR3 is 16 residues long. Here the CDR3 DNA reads TGTGCCAGCAGCCAAGAGTACCTGGAGTGGGACACTGAAGCTTTCTTT. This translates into CASSQEYLEWDTEAFF.

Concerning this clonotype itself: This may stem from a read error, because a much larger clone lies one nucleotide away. CDR3 amino acids: CAGIGETQETQYF. The CDR3 DNA is TGTGCCGGCATTGGGGAGACACAAGAGACCCAGTACTTC. The rearrangement joins TRBV2 to TRBJ2-5; tentative D call: TRBD2 (5 bases). This CDR3 has 13 amino acids. Trimming left V 11 bases short and J 2 bases short, with 15 bases between. The germline CDR1 and CDR2 sequences are SNHLY and FYNNEI. The entire variable domain, with the rest obtained from reference TRBV2 and TRBJ2-5, is as follows: EPEVTQTPSHQVTQMGQEVILRCVPISNHLYFYWYRQILGQKVEFLVSFYNNEISEKSEIFDDQFSVERPDGSNFTLKIRSTKLEDSAMYFCAGIGETQETQYFGPGTRLLVL.

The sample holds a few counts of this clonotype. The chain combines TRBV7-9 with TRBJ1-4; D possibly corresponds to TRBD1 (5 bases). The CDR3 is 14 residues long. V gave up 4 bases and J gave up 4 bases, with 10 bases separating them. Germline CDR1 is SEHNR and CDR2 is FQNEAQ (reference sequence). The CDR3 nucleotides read TGTGCCAGCAGCTCACCTGGGGGTAATGAAAAACTGTTTTTT. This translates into CASSSPGGNEKLFF.

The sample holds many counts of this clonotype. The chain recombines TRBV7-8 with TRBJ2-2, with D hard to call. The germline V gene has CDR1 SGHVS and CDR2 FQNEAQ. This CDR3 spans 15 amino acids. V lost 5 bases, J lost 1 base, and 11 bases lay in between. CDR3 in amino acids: CASSDVPVNTGELFF. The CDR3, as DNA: TGTGCCAGCAGCGATGTGCCAGTGAACACCGGGGAGCTGTTTTTT.

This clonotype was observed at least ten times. For the CDR3, the DNA is TGTGCCAGCAGCTTAGGAGTTAGCGGGGGATACAATGAGCAGTTCTTC. It yields the protein CASSLGVSGGYNEQFF. V gene TRBV7-6 combines with J gene TRBJ2-1, with 9 bases that match TRBD2. The V gene's germline CDR1 is SGHVS and CDR2 FNYEAQ. Losses at the gene ends were 1 base for V and 4 bases for J; bases not matched to a gene: 5. The CDR3 length is 16 residues.

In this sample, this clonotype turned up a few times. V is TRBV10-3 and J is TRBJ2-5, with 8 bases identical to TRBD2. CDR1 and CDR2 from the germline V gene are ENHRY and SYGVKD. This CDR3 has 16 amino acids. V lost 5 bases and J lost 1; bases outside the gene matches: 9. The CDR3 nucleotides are TGTGCCATCAGTTCCCGGGGGGGGCCCGGCCAAGAGACCCAGTACTTC. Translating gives CAISSRGGPGQETQYF.

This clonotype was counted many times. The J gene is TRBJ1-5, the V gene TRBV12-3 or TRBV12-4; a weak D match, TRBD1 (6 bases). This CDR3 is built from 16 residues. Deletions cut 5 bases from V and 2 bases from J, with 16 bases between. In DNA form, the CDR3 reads TGTGCCAGCAGTGAACAGGGTGAGGCTGGCAATCAGCCCCAGCATTTT. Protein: CASSEQGEAGNQPQHF.